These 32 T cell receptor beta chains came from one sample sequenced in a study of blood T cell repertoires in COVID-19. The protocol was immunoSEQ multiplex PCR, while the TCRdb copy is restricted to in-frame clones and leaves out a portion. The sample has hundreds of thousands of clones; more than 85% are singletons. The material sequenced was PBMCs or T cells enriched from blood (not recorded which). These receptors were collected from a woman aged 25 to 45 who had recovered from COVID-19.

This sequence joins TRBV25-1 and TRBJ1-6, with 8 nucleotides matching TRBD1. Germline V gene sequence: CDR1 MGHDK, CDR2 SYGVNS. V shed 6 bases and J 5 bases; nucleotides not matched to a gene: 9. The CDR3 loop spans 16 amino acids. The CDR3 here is CASRGTGGVNNSPLHF. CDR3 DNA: TGTGCCAGCAGGGGGACAGGCGGAGTTAATAATTCACCCCTCCACTTT. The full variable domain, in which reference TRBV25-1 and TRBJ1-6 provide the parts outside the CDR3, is EADIYQTPRYLVIGTGKKITLECSQTMGHDKMYWYQQDPGMELHLIHYSYGVNSTEKGDLSSESTVSRIRTEHFPLTLESARPSHTSQYLCASRGTGGVNNSPLHFGNGTRLTVT.

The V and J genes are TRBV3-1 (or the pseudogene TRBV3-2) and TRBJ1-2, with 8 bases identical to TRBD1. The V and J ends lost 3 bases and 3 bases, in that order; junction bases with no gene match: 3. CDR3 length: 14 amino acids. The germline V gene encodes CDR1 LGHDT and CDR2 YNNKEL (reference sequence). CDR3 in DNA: TGTGCCAGCAGCCAGCAGGGGGCTGACTATGGCTACACCTTC. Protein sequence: CASSQQGADYGYTF.

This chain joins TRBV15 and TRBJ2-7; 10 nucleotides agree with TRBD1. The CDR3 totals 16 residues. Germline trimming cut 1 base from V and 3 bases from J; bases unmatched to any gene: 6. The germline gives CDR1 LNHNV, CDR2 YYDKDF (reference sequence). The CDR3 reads CATSRGSGTGVYEQYF. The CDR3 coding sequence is TGTGCCACCAGCAGAGGCTCCGGGACAGGGGTCTACGAGCAGTACTTC.

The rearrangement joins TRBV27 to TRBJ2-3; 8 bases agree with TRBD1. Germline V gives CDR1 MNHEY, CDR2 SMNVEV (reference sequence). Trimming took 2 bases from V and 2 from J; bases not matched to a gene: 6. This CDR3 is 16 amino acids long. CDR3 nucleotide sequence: TGTGCCAGCAGTTTACTGGCAGGGGGCCACACAGATACGCAGTATTTT. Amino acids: CASSLLAGGHTDTQYF.

The CDR3 sequence: CASSPGQGAWKAFF. In DNA form, the CDR3 reads TGTGCCAGCAGCCCGGGACAGGGGGCTTGGAAAGCTTTCTTT. The chain couples TRBV27 to TRBJ1-1; 12 nucleotides agree with TRBD1. Germline CDR1 MNHEY, CDR2 SMNVEV (reference sequence). Germline trimming cut 6 bases from V and 9 bases from J; bases unmatched to any gene: 8. This CDR3 comprises 14 residues.

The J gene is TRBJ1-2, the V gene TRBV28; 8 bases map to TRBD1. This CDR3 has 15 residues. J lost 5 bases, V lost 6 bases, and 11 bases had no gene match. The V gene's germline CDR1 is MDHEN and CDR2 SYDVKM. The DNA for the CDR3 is TGTGCCAGCAGAGCAGGGGGCGAAGGAGGGTATGGCTACACCTTC. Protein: CASRAGGEGGYGYTF.

The CDR3 loop is CASNGSPNQPQHF. The CDR3 coding sequence is TGTGCCAGCAACGGGTCCCCCAATCAGCCCCAGCATTTT. The chain joins TRBV28 to TRBJ1-5; no clear D gene. Germline CDR1 MDHEN, CDR2 SYDVKM. The CDR3 spans 13 residues. Trimming removed 7 bases at V and 3 bases at J, with 10 bases between.

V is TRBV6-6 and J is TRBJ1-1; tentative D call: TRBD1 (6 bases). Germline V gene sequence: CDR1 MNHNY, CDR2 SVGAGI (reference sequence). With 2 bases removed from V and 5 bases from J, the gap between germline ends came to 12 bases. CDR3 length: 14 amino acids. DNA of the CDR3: TGTGCCAGCAGTTACGGGCAGGGGATTACTGAAGCTTTCTTT. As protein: CASSYGQGITEAFF.

This CDR3 reads CASSLRWAGHSGNTIYF. In DNA form, the CDR3 reads TGCGCCAGCAGCCTACGGTGGGCAGGGCACTCTGGAAACACCATATATTTT. The chain couples TRBV4-3 to TRBJ1-3; possibly TRBD1 for D (5 bases). The length of the CDR3 is 17 residues. V lost 4 bases and J 0 bases, leaving 16 bases between the germline ends. Per the germline V gene, CDR1 is LGHNA and CDR2 is YSLEER.

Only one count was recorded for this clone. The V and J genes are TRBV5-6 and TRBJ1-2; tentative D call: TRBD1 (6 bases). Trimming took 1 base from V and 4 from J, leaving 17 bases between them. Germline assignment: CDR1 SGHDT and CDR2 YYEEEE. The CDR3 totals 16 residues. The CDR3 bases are TGTGCCAGCAGCTTGCGCCCAGGCAGGGGAATCTATGGCTACACCTTC. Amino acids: CASSLRPGRGIYGYTF.

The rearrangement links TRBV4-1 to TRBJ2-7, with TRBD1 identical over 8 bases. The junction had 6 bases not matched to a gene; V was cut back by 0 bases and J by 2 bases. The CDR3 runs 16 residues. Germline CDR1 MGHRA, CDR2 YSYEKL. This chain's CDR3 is CASSQEYQGATYEQYF. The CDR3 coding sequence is TGCGCCAGCAGCCAAGAATACCAGGGGGCAACCTACGAGCAGTACTTC.

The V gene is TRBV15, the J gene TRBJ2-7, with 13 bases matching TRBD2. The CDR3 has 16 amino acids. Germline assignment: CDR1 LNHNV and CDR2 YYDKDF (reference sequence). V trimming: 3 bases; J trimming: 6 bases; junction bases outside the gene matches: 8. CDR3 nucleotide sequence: TGTGCCACCAGCAGGGGAAGGACTAGCGGGGGAGTCGAGCAGTACTTC. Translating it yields CATSRGRTSGGVEQYF.

The DNA of the CDR3 is TGTGCCAGCAGCAATAGACAGGGGTACGTCACTGAAGCTTTCTTT. Its protein is CASSNRQGYVTEAFF. The rearrangement links TRBV7-9 to TRBJ1-1; TRBD1 agrees at 8 bases. The CDR3 runs 15 residues. J gave up 4 bases and V 5 bases, and 9 bases lay outside the gene matches. CDR1 and CDR2 from the germline V gene are SEHNR and FQNEAQ (reference sequence). Looking up the rest from reference TRBV7-9 and TRBJ1-1 gives the full variable domain: DTGVSQNPRHKITKRGQNVTFRCDPISEHNRLYWYRQTLGQGPEFLTYFQNEAQLEKSRLLSDRFSAERPKGSFSTLEIQRTEQGDSAMYLCASSNRQGYVTEAFFGQGTRLTVV.

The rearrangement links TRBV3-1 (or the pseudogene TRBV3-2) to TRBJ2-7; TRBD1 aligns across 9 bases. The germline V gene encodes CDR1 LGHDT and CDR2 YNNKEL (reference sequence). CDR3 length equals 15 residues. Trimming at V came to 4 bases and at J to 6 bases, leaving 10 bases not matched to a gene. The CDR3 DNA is TGTGCCAGCAGCCCTCGAACCGGGACAGGGCCCGAGCAGTACTTC. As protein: CASSPRTGTGPEQYF.

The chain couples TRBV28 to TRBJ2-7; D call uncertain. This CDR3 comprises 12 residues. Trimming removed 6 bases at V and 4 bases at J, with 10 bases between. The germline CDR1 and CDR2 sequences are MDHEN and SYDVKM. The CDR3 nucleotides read TGTGCCAGCAGCCAGATATCTTACGAGCAGTACTTC. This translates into CASSQISYEQYF.

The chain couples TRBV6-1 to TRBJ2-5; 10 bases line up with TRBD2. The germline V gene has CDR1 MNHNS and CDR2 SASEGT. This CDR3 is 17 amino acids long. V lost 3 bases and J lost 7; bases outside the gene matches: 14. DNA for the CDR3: TGTGCCAGCAGTGAGGTAGTCGCTAGCGGGGGCCTAGGGACCCAGTACTTC. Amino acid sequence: CASSEVVASGGLGTQYF.

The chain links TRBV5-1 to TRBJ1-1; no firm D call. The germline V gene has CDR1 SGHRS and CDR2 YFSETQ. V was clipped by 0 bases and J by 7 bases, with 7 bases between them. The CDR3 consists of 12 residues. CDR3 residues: CASSLDGFEAFF. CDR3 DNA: TGCGCCAGCAGCTTGGACGGTTTTGAAGCTTTCTTT.

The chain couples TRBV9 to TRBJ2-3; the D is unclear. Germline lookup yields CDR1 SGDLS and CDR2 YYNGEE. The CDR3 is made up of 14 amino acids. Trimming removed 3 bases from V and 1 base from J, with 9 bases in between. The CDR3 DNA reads TGTGCCAGCAGCGCGAGTGTCCGCACAGATACGCAGTATTTT. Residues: CASSASVRTDTQYF.

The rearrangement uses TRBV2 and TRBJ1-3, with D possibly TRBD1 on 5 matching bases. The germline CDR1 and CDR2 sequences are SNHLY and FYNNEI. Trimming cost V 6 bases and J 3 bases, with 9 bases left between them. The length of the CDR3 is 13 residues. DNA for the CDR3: TGTGCCAGCAGAGGGGATGGTGGAAACACCATATATTTT. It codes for CASRGDGGNTIYF.

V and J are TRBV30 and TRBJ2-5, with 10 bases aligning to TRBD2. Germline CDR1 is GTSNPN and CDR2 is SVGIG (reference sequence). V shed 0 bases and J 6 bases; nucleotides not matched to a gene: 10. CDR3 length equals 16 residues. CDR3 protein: CAWSVQEAGGLKTQYF. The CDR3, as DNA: TGTGCCTGGAGTGTACAGGAAGCGGGGGGGCTGAAGACCCAGTACTTC.

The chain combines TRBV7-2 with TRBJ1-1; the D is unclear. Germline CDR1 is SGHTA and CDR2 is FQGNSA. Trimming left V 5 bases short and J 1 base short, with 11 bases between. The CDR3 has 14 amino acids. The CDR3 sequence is CASSPHFQNTEAFF. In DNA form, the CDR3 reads TGTGCCAGCAGCCCGCACTTTCAGAACACTGAAGCTTTCTTT.

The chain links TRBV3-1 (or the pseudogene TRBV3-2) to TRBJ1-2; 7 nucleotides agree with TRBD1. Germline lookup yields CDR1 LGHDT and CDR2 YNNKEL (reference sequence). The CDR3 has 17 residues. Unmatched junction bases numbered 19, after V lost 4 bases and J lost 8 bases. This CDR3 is CASSLANRGLLMAGYTF. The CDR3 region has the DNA TGTGCCAGCAGCCTAGCGAACAGGGGACTGCTAATGGCCGGCTACACCTTC.

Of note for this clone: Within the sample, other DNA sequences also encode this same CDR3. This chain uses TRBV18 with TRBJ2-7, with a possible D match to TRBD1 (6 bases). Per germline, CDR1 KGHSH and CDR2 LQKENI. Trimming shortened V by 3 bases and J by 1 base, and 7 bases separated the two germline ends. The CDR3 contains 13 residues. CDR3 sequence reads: CASSPGQSYEQYF. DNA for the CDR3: TGTGCCAGCTCACCCGGACAGTCCTACGAGCAGTACTTC.

The CDR3 DNA reads TGCGCCAGCAGCACCGGACAGGGCTACGAGCAGTACTTC. As protein: CASSTGQGYEQYF. This sequence joins TRBV5-1 and TRBJ2-7; 8 nucleotides agree with TRBD1. This CDR3 spans 13 amino acids. The germline CDR1 and CDR2 sequences are SGHRS and YFSETQ. The V gene end was trimmed by 4 bases and the J gene end by 3 bases; junction bases not matched to a gene: 3.

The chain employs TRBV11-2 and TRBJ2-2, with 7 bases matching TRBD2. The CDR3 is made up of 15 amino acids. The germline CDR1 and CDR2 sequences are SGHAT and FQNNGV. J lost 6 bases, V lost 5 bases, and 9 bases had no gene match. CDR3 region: CASSPEGGSAGELFF. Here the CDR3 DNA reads TGTGCCAGCAGCCCCGAGGGCGGGAGTGCCGGGGAGCTGTTTTTT.

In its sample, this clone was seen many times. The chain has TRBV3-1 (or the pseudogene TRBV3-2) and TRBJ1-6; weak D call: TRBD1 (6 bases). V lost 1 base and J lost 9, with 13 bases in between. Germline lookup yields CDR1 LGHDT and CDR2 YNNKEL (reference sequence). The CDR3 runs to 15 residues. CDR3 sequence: CASSQVSFRGSPLHF. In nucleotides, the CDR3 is TGTGCCAGCAGCCAAGTCTCCTTCAGGGGTTCACCCCTCCACTTT.

The CDR3 DNA sequence: TGTGCCAGCAGAAGAACAGGGGGGGCCTATGGCTACACCTTC. The encoded protein is CASRRTGGAYGYTF. V and J are TRBV5-6 and TRBJ1-2; 8 bases fit TRBD1. Germline CDR1 SGHDT, CDR2 YYEEEE. The ends lost 5 bases at V and 4 bases at J; junction bases unmatched: 7. The CDR3 is made up of 14 amino acids.

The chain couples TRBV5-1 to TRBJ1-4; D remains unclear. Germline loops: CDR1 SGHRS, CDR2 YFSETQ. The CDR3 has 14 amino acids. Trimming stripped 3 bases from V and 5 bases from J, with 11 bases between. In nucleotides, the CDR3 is TGCGCCAGCAGCTCCTCGAGGGTCAATGAAAAACTGTTTTTT. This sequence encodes CASSSSRVNEKLFF.

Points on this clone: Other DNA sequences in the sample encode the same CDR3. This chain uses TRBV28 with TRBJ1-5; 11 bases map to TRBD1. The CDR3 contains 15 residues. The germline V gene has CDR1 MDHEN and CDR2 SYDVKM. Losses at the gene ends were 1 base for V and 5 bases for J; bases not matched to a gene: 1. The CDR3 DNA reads TGTGCCAGCAGTTTATCGGGACAGGGGGATCAGCCCCAGCATTTT. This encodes CASSLSGQGDQPQHF.

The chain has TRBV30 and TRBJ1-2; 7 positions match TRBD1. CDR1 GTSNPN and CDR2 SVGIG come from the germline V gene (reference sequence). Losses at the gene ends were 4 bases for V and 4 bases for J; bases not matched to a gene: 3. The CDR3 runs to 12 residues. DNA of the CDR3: TGTGCCTGGAACCGACAGGGCTATGGCTACACCTTC. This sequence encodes CAWNRQGYGYTF.

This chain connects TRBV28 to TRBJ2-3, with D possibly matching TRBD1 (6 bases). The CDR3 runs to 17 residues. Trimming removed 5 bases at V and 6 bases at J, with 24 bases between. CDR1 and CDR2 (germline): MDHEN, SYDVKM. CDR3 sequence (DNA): TGTGCCAGCAGTCTACTACCGGAACGGACAGACCAGGATACGCAGTATTTT. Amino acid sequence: CASSLLPERTDQDTQYF. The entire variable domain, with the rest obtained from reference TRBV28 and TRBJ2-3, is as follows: DVKVTQSSRYLVKRTGEKVFLECVQDMDHENMFWYRQDPGLGLRLIYFSYDVKMKEKGDIPEGYSVSREKKERFSLILESASTNQTSMYLCASSLLPERTDQDTQYFGPGTRLTVL.

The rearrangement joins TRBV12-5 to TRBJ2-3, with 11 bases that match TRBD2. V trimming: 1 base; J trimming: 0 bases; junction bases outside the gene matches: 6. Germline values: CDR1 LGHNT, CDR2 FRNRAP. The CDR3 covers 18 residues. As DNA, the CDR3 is TGTGCTAGTGGTTTGGGTATAGCGGGGGGGCCCAGCACAGATACGCAGTATTTT. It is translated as CASGLGIAGGPSTDTQYF. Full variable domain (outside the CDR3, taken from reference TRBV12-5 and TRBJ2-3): DARVTQTPRHKVTEMGQEVTMRCQPILGHNTVFWYRQTMMQGLELLAYFRNRAPLDDSGMPKDRFSAEMPDATLATLKIQPSEPRDSAVYFCASGLGIAGGPSTDTQYFGPGTRLTVL.